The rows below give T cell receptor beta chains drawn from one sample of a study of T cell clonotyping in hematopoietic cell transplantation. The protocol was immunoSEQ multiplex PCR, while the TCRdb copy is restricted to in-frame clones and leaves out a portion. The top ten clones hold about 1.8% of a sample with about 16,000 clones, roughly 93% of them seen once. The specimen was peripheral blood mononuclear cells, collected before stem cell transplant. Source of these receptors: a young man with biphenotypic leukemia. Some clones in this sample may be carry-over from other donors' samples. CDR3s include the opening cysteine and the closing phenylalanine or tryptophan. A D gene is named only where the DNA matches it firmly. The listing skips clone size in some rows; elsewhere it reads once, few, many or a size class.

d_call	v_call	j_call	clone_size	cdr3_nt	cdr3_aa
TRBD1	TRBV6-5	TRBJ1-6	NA	TGTGCCAGCAGTCTGCGGGACAGGGCTAATTCACCCCTCCACTTT	CASSLRDRANSPLHF
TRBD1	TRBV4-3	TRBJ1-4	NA	TGCGCCAGCAGCCAAATACGACAGGGGGATGAAAAACTGTTTTTT	CASSQIRQGDEKLFF
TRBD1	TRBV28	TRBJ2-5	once	TGTGCCAGCAGAGGACAGGGGGAGACCCAGTACTTC	CASRGQGETQYF
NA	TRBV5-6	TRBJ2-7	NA	TGTGCCAGCAGCTTTGGCAGGGGAGAGTACGAGCAGTACTTC	CASSFGRGEYEQYF
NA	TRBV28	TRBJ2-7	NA	TGTGCCAGCACCATGGGGCTCAGACGAACCTACGAGCAGTACTTC	CASTMGLRRTYEQYF
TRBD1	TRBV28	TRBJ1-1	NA	TGTGCCAGCAGGCCCGGGACAGCCCCGAACGTCGGTGAAGCTTTCTTT	CASRPGTAPNVGEAFF
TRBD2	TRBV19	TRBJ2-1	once	TGTGCCAGTAGTTCGACTAGCGGGGGACCCTACTCCTACAATGAGCAGTTCTTC	CASSSTSGGPYSYNEQFF
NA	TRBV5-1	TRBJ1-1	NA	TGCGCCAGCAGCTTGCTCGGGGAAAACACTGAAGCTTTCTTT	CASSLLGENTEAFF
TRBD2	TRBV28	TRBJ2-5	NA	TGTGCCAGCATCGGGGGGAAAGAGACCCAGTACTTC	CASIGGKETQYF
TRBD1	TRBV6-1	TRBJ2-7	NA	TGTGCCAGCAGTGATGGGACAGGGGGATCCGAGCAGTACTTC	CASSDGTGGSEQYF
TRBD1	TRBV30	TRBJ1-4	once	TGTGCCGGTACACAGGGGCTGGATGAAAAACTGTTTTTT	CAGTQGLDEKLFF